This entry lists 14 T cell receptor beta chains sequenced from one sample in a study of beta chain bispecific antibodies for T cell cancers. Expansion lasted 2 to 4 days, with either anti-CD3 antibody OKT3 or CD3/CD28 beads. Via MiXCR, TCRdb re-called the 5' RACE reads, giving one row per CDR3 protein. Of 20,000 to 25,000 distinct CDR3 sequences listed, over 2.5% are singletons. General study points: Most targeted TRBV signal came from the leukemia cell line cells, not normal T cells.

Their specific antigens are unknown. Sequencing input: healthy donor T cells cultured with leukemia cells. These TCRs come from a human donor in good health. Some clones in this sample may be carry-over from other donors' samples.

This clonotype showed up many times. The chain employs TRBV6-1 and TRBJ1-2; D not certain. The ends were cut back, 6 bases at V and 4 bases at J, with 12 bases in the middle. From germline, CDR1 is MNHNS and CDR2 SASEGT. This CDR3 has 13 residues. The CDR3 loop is CASSAGSFYGYTF. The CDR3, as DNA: TGTGCCAGCAGCGCTGGGTCCTTCTATGGCTACACCTTC.

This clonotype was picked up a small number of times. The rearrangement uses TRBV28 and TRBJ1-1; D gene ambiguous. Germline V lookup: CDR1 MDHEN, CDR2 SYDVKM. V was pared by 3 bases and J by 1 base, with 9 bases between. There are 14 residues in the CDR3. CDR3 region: CASSLRPSNTEAFF. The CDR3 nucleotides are TGTGCCAGCAGTTTGAGACCCTCGAACACTGAAGCTTTCTTT.

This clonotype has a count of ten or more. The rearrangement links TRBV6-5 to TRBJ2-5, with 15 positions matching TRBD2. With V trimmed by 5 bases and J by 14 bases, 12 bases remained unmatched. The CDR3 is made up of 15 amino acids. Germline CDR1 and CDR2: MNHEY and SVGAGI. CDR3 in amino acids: CASSRRTSGGGPFYF. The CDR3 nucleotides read TGTGCCAGCAGTCGCCGGACTAGCGGGGGGGGGCCCTTCTACTTC.

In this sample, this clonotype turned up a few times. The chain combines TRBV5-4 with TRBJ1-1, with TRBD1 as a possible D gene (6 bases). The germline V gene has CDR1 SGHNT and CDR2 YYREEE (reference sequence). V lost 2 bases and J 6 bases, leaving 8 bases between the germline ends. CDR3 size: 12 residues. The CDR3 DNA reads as TGTGCCAGCAGCTTATCAGGGGCTGAAGCTTTCTTT. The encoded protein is CASSLSGAEAFF.

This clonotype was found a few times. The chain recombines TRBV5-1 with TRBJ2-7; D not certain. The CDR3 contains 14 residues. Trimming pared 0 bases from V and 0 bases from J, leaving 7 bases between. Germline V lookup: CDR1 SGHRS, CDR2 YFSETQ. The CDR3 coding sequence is TGCGCCAGCAGCTTGGGGCAGAACTCCTACGAGCAGTACTTC. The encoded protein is CASSLGQNSYEQYF.

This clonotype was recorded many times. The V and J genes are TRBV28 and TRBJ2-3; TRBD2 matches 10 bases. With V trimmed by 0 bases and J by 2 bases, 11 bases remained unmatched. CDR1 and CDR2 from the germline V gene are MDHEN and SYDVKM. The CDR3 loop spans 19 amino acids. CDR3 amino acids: CASSLWISGGVTTTDTQYF. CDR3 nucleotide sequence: TGTGCCAGCAGTTTATGGATCAGCGGGGGGGTTACTACCACAGATACGCAGTATTTT.

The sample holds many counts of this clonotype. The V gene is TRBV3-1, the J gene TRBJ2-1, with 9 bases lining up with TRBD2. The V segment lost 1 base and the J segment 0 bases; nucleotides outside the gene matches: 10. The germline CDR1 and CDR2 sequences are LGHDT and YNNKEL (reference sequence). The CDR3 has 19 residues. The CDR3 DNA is TGTGCCAGCAGCCAAGTCGTGCTAGCGGGGTCGAGCTCCTACAATGAGCAGTTCTTC. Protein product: CASSQVVLAGSSSYNEQFF.

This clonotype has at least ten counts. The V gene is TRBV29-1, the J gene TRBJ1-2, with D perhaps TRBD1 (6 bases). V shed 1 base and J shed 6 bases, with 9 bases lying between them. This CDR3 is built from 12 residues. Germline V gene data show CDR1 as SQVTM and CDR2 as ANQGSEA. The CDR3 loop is CSVEGGANGYTF. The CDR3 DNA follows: TGCAGCGTTGAAGGGGGGGCGAATGGCTACACCTTC.

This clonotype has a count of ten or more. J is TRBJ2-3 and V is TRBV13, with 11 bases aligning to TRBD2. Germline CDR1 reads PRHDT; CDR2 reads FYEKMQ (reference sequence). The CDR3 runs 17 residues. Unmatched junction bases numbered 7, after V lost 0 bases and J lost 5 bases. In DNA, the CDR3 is TGTGCCAGCAGCTTAGGCGCAGGACTAGCGGGTAGAGATACGCAGTATTTT. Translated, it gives CASSLGAGLAGRDTQYF.

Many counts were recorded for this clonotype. CDR3 sequence: CASSEIGGLNYGYTF. CDR3 DNA sequence: TGTGCCAGCAGTGAAATAGGTGGACTTAACTATGGCTACACCTTC. V gene TRBV6-1 combines with J gene TRBJ1-2; no clear D. The CDR3 runs 15 residues. V was cut by 2 bases and J by 1 base, with 11 bases left in between. CDR1 MNHNS and CDR2 SASEGT come from the germline V gene.

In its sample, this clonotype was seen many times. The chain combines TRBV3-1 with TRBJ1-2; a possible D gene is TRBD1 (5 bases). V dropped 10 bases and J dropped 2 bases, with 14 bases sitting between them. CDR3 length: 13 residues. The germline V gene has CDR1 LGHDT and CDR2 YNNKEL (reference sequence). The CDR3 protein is CATSVRANYGYTF. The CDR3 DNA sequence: TGTGCCACCTCGGTCAGGGCCAACTATGGCTACACCTTC.

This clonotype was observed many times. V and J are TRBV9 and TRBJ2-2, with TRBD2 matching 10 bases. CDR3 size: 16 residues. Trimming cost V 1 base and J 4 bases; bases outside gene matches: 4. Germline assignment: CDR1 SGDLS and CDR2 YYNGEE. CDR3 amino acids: CASSVLAGEITGELFF. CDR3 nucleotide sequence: TGTGCCAGCAGCGTACTAGCGGGGGAAATCACCGGGGAGCTGTTTTTT.

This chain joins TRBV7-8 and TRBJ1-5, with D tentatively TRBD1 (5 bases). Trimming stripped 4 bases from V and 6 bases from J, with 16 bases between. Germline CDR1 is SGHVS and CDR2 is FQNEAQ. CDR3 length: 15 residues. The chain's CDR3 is CASSSGVGGGQPQHF. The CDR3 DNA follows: TGTGCCAGCAGCTCAGGAGTGGGGGGGGGTCAGCCCCAGCATTTT.

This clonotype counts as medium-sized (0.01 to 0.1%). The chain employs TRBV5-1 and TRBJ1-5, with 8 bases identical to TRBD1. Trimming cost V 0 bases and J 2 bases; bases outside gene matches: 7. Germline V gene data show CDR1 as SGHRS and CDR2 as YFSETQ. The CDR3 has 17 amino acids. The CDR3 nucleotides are TGCGCCAGCAGCTTGGGGCCAGGGGGCCGGGGCAATCAGCCCCAGCATTTT. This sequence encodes CASSLGPGGRGNQPQHF.